These 22 T cell receptor beta chains were all obtained from the same sample, sequenced in a study of control samples from healthy donors and cancer patients. The repertoire was sequenced with immunoSEQ multiplex PCR; TCRdb's copy has only in-frame clones and lacks some. The repertoire has about 180,000 clones, around 90% of them found once; the top ten carry just over 1.4%. Source material: blood. The source of these receptors is a man aged 30-40 years in good health.

V and J are TRBV5-1 and TRBJ1-5; 7 bases fit TRBD1. Trimming at V came to 5 bases and at J to 6 bases, leaving 8 bases not matched to a gene. Germline V lookup: CDR1 SGHRS, CDR2 YFSETQ. This CDR3 has 14 residues. The chain's CDR3 is CASSHTGEGQPQHF. The CDR3, as DNA: TGCGCCAGCAGTCATACAGGGGAGGGTCAGCCCCAGCATTTT. The variable domain in full, completed from reference TRBV5-1 and TRBJ1-5, reads KAGVTQTPRYLIKTRGQQVTLSCSPISGHRSVSWYQQTPGQGLQFLFEYFSETQRNKGNFPGRFSGRQFSNSRSEMNVSTLELGDSALYLCASSHTGEGQPQHFGDGTRLSIL.

This sequence joins TRBV25-1 and TRBJ2-5; D perhaps matches TRBD1 (6 bases). The CDR3 extends over 17 amino acids. The germline gives CDR1 MGHDK, CDR2 SYGVNS. V gave up 3 bases and J gave up 2 bases, with 19 bases separating them. CDR3 DNA sequence: TGTGCCAGCAGTGACCCTATTGGAAGGACAGAGCAAGAGACCCAGTACTTC. Translated: CASSDPIGRTEQETQYF.

The genes are TRBV7-2 and TRBJ2-1, with no clear D. With 2 bases removed from V and 4 bases from J, the gap between germline ends came to 6 bases. This CDR3 is built from 13 residues. The germline gives CDR1 SGHTA, CDR2 FQGNSA. CDR3 sequence (DNA): TGTGCCAGCAGCTTAATGGAATACAATGAGCAGTTCTTC. Translation gives CASSLMEYNEQFF. Supplemented by reference TRBV7-2 and TRBJ2-1, the full variable domain reads GAGVSQSPSNKVTEKGKDVELRCDPISGHTALYWYRQSLGQGLEFLIYFQGNSAPDKSGLPSDRFSAERTGGSVSTLTIQRTQQEDSAVYLCASSLMEYNEQFFGPGTRLTVL.

This sequence joins TRBV5-6 and TRBJ1-2; D call uncertain. V was clipped by 2 bases and J by 4 bases, with 15 bases between them. Germline loops: CDR1 SGHDT, CDR2 YYEEEE. The CDR3 consists of 15 residues. The CDR3 here is CASSLESLLPYGYTF. For the CDR3, the DNA is TGTGCCAGCAGCTTAGAAAGCCTCCTTCCCTATGGCTACACCTTC.

This clone was detected only a few times. The chain employs TRBV28 and TRBJ1-1, with 7 nucleotides matching TRBD1. This CDR3 has 14 amino acids. Germline CDR1 MDHEN, CDR2 SYDVKM. Germline trimming cut 5 bases from V and 0 bases from J; bases unmatched to any gene: 3. CDR3 in DNA: TGTGCCAGCAGTCCGGGACAGATGAACACTGAAGCTTTCTTT. Encoded protein: CASSPGQMNTEAFF. Full variable domain (outside the CDR3, taken from reference TRBV28 and TRBJ1-1): DVKVTQSSRYLVKRTGEKVFLECVQDMDHENMFWYRQDPGLGLRLIYFSYDVKMKEKGDIPEGYSVSREKKERFSLILESASTNQTSMYLCASSPGQMNTEAFFGQGTRLTVV.

The CDR3 spells CASSPGGGGYSGANVLTF. CDR3 DNA: TGTGCCAGCAGCCCGGGGGGAGGGGGATACTCTGGGGCCAACGTCCTGACTTTC. V is TRBV4-2 and J is TRBJ2-6, with D possibly TRBD2 on 7 matching bases. The CDR3 loop spans 18 amino acids. Germline lookup yields CDR1 LGHNA and CDR2 YNFKEQ. Between the trimmed V and J ends, which lost 4 bases and 0 bases, there was a span of 16 bases.

This chain joins TRBV5-4 and TRBJ1-1, with TRBD1 identical over 8 bases. Germline V lookup: CDR1 SGHNT, CDR2 YYREEE (reference sequence). The V gene end was trimmed by 4 bases and the J gene end by 3 bases; junction bases not matched to a gene: 8. The CDR3 is made up of 15 amino acids. DNA of the CDR3: TGTGCCAGCAGCCGACAGGGGTCCTCCCACACTGAAGCTTTCTTT. Protein product: CASSRQGSSHTEAFF.

The chain joins TRBV6-5 to TRBJ2-5; D remains ambiguous. V was clipped by 8 bases and J by 2 bases, with 12 bases between them. The CDR3 has 13 amino acids. Germline values: CDR1 MNHEY, CDR2 SVGAGI. CDR3: CASQPNGQETQYF. CDR3 DNA sequence: TGTGCCAGCCAACCCAATGGGCAAGAGACCCAGTACTTC.

The rearrangement links TRBV28 to TRBJ1-4; possibly TRBD1 for D (5 bases). Looked up from germline, CDR1 is MDHEN and CDR2 is SYDVKM. The germline V and J ends were trimmed by 3 bases and 5 bases, with 10 bases remaining between them. The CDR3 is 14 residues long. This CDR3 reads CASSFVGTNEKLFF. CDR3 nucleotides: TGTGCCAGCAGTTTTGTAGGGACGAATGAAAAACTGTTTTTT.

This clone was counted once. The J gene is TRBJ2-5, the V gene TRBV9, with D possibly being TRBD2 (6 bases). The V gene's germline CDR1 is SGDLS and CDR2 YYNGEE. The CDR3 sequence is 15 residues long. V dropped 0 bases and J dropped 3 bases, with 12 bases sitting between them. The CDR3 nucleotides read TGTGCCAGCAGCGTAGGGGGACTTTCCAAAGAGACCCAGTACTTC. Translating it yields CASSVGGLSKETQYF.

The V call is TRBV27, the J call TRBJ1-4; 8 bases agree with TRBD1. The V and J ends lost 6 bases and 6 bases, in that order; junction bases with no gene match: 3. The V gene's germline CDR1 is MNHEY and CDR2 SMNVEV (reference sequence). The CDR3 extends over 13 amino acids. Here the CDR3 reads CASSQQGDEKLFF. CDR3 DNA: TGTGCCAGCAGCCAACAGGGGGATGAAAAACTGTTTTTT.

Only one count was recorded for this clone. J is TRBJ2-1 and V is TRBV2, with D possibly TRBD2 on 6 matching bases. In germline, CDR1 is SNHLY, CDR2 FYNNEI. V was pared by 7 bases and J by 4 bases, with 14 bases between. The CDR3 is 14 amino acids. The CDR3, as DNA: TGTGCCAGCACTGTGGTAGCGGTATACAATGAGCAGTTCTTC. Amino acid sequence: CASTVVAVYNEQFF.

The V call is TRBV7-9, the J call TRBJ2-3; perhaps TRBD1 as D (5 bases). V was cut by 5 bases and J by 3 bases, with 12 bases left in between. CDR1 is SEHNR and CDR2 is FQNEAQ in the germline V gene (reference sequence). The CDR3 consists of 14 residues. The CDR3 DNA reads as TGTGCCAGCAGCCTCCAGGGTAAGACAGATACGCAGTATTTT. Encoded protein: CASSLQGKTDTQYF.

The chain is built from TRBV7-9 and TRBJ1-5, with TRBD1 matching over 7 bases. The ends lost 2 bases at V and 4 bases at J; junction bases unmatched: 2. CDR1 SEHNR and CDR2 FQNEAQ come from the germline V gene (reference sequence). This CDR3 is built from 14 residues. CDR3 DNA sequence: TGTGCCAGCAGCTTAACGGGACAGAATCAGCCCCAGCATTTT. This encodes CASSLTGQNQPQHF.

The chain recombines TRBV10-3 with TRBJ2-3; D gene uncertain. The germline CDR1 and CDR2 sequences are ENHRY and SYGVKD. The CDR3 runs 13 residues. Trimming stripped 2 bases from V and 2 bases from J, with 5 bases between. Here the CDR3 DNA reads TGTGCCATCAGTGAGGGCAACACAGATACGCAGTATTTT. This encodes CAISEGNTDTQYF.

The J gene is TRBJ2-5, the V gene TRBV10-3; D is ambiguous. Germline CDR1 and CDR2: ENHRY and SYGVKD. Trimming removed 0 bases at V and 5 bases at J, with 1 base between. This CDR3 spans 11 amino acids. CDR3 sequence reads: CAISESETQYF. In DNA, the CDR3 is TGTGCCATCAGTGAGTCCGAGACCCAGTACTTC.

The chain carries TRBV5-4 and TRBJ2-2; 8 bases agree with TRBD1. The germline CDR1 and CDR2 sequences are SGHNT and YYREEE (reference sequence). The V segment lost 3 bases and the J segment 1 base; nucleotides outside the gene matches: 5. CDR3 length equals 16 residues. The CDR3 is CASSSGTGQNTGELFF. CDR3 bases: TGTGCCAGCAGCTCGGGGACAGGCCAGAACACCGGGGAGCTGTTTTTT.

The rearrangement links TRBV5-1 to TRBJ1-2; 7 positions agree with TRBD1. Germline loops: CDR1 SGHRS, CDR2 YFSETQ. CDR3 size: 14 residues. The V gene end was trimmed by 0 bases and the J gene end by 8 bases; junction bases not matched to a gene: 7. CDR3 sequence: CASSLDATGSGYTF. CDR3 bases: TGCGCCAGCAGCTTGGATGCGACAGGGAGCGGCTACACCTTC. Full variable domain (rest looked up from reference TRBV5-1 and TRBJ1-2): KAGVTQTPRYLIKTRGQQVTLSCSPISGHRSVSWYQQTPGQGLQFLFEYFSETQRNKGNFPGRFSGRQFSNSRSEMNVSTLELGDSALYLCASSLDATGSGYTFGSGTRLTVV.

This chain joins TRBV9 and TRBJ1-5, with TRBD1 matching over 9 bases. Trimming took 3 bases from V and 6 from J; bases not matched to a gene: 4. The CDR3 sequence is 14 residues long. Germline CDR1 is SGDLS and CDR2 is YYNGEE. The CDR3 nucleotides read TGTGCCAGCAGCGATACAGGGGGCACTCAGCCCCAGCATTTT. It encodes CASSDTGGTQPQHF.

V usage is TRBV5-1 and J usage is TRBJ1-1; a weak D match, TRBD1 (5 bases). Trimming removed 1 base from V and 7 bases from J, with 11 bases in between. The germline V gene encodes CDR1 SGHRS and CDR2 YFSETQ. The CDR3 runs 13 residues. This chain's CDR3 is CASSLQGGGEAFF. The CDR3 DNA follows: TGCGCCAGCAGCTTGCAGGGCGGGGGTGAAGCTTTCTTT. The full variable domain, completed using reference TRBV5-1 and TRBJ1-1, is KAGVTQTPRYLIKTRGQQVTLSCSPISGHRSVSWYQQTPGQGLQFLFEYFSETQRNKGNFPGRFSGRQFSNSRSEMNVSTLELGDSALYLCASSLQGGGEAFFGQGTRLTVV.

The V call is TRBV10-3, the J call TRBJ1-1; maybe TRBD1 (6 bases). Deletions cut 5 bases from V and 5 bases from J, with 15 bases between. This CDR3 is 14 amino acids long. Germline V gene data show CDR1 as ENHRY and CDR2 as SYGVKD. CDR3 protein: CAISRGGLGTEAFF. CDR3 nucleotides: TGTGCCATCAGTAGGGGGGGATTGGGAACTGAAGCTTTCTTT.

V and J are TRBV7-8 and TRBJ1-5, with no clear D. This CDR3 spans 15 amino acids. V gave up 2 bases and J gave up 1 base, with 9 bases separating them. Germline V CDR1 and CDR2: SGHVS, FQNEAQ. The CDR3: CASSLLDLSNQPQHF. CDR3 bases: TGTGCCAGCAGCTTATTGGATCTAAGCAATCAGCCCCAGCATTTT.